This T cell receptor (beta chain) was observed in a study of T cell repertoires in cytomegalovirus infection. As for the study in general: Public TCR beta signatures indicated both CMV infection and matching HLA type. Broader study findings: The ex vivo response showed dominance by HLA-C-restricted CMV-specific TCR beta clonotypes. CMV carriers with the relevant HLA were identified by cumulative public TCR beta family frequency.

As to this clonotype: What it binds is not known.

V lost 6 bases and J 3 bases, leaving 21 bases between the germline ends. The germline CDR1 and CDR2 sequences are KGHSH and LQKENI. This CDR3 comprises 17 residues. Each CDR3 protein is one row after TCRdb ran MiXCR on the reads. The table shows hundreds of thousands of distinct CDR3 sequences, with roughly 24% occurring only once. This chain links TRBV18 with TRBJ2-1; D may be TRBD2 (6 bases). This clonotype was obtained from a human donor in good health (CMV status not recorded). Some clones in this sample may be carry-over from other donors' samples. The sequenced sample was CD8+ T cells from PBMCs. This CDR3 is CASSTSRTNRIYNEQFF. CDR3 bases: TGTGCCAGCTCTACAAGCAGGACTAACCGGATCTACAATGAGCAGTTCTTC.